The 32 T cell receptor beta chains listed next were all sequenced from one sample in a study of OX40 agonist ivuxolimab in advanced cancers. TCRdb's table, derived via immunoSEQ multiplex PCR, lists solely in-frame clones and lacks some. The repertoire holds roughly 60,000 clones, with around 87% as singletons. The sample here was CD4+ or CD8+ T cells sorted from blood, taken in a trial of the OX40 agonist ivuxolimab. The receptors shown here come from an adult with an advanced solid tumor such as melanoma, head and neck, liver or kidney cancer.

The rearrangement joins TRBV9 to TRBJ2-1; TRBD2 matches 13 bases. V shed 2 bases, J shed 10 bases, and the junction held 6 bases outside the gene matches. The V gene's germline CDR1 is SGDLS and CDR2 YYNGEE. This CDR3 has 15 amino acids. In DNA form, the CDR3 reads TGTGCCAGCAGCGTCCGGACTAGCGGGAGTGGGGAGCAGTTCTTC. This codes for CASSVRTSGSGEQFF.

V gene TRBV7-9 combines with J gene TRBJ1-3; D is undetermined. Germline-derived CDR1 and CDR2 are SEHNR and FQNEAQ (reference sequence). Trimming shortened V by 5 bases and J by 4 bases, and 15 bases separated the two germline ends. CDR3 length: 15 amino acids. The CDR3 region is CASSPKIRVGNTIYF. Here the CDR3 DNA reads TGTGCCAGCAGCCCAAAAATCAGAGTCGGAAACACCATATATTTT.

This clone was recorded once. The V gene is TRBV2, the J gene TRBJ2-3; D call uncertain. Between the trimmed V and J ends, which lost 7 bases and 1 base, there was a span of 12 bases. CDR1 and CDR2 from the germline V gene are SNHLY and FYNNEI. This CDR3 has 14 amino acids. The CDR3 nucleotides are TGTGCCAGCAAGTCGGATCAGGGCACAGATACGCAGTATTTT. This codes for CASKSDQGTDTQYF.

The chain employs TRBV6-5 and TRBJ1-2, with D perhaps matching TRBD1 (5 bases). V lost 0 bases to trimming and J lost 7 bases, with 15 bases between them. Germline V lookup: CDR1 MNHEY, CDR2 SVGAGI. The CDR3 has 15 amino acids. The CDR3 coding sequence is TGTGCCAGCAGTTACTCGATAACAACAGGACTTGGCTACACCTTC. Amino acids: CASSYSITTGLGYTF.

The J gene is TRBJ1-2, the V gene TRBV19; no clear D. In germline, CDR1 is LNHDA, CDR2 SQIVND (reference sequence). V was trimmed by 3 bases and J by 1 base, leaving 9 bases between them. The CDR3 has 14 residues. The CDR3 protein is CASSISSFNYGYTF. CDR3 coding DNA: TGTGCCAGTAGTATCTCCAGTTTTAACTATGGCTACACCTTC.

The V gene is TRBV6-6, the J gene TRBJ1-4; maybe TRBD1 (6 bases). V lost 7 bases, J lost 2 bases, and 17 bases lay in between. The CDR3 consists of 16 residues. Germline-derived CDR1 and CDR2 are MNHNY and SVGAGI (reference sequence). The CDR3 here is CASKRDNSPTNEKLFF. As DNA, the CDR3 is TGTGCCAGCAAGAGGGACAATAGTCCCACTAATGAAAAACTGTTTTTT.

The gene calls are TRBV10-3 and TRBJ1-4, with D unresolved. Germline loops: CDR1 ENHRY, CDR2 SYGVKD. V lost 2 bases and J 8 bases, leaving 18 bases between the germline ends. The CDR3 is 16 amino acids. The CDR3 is CAISETGSRQGEKLFF. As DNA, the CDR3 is TGTGCCATCAGTGAGACGGGCAGTCGGCAAGGGGAAAAACTGTTTTTT.

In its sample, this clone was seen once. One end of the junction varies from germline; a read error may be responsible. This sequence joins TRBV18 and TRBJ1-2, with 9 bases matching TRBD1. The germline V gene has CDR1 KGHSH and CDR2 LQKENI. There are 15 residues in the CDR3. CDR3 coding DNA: TGTGCCAGCTCACCTCCGGGACAGGGAGCCTTCGGCTCCACCTTC. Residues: CASSPPGQGAFGSTF.

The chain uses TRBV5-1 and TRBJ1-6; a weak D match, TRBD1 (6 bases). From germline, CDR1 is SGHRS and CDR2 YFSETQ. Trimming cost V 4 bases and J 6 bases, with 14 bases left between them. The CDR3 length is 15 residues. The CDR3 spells CASSERQDPNSPLHF. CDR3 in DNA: TGCGCCAGCAGCGAAAGACAGGACCCTAATTCACCCCTCCACTTT. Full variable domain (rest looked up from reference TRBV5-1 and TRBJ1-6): KAGVTQTPRYLIKTRGQQVTLSCSPISGHRSVSWYQQTPGQGLQFLFEYFSETQRNKGNFPGRFSGRQFSNSRSEMNVSTLELGDSALYLCASSERQDPNSPLHFGNGTRLTVT.

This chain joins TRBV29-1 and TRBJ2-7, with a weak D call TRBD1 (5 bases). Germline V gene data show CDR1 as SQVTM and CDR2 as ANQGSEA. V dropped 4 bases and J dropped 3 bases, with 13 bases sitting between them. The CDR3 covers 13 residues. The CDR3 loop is CSVARQSGYEQYF. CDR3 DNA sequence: TGCAGCGTTGCCCGACAGTCGGGCTACGAGCAGTACTTC.

The CDR3 reads CASSPNPSGRAINEQFF. The CDR3 DNA is TGTGCCAGCAGCCCAAACCCCAGCGGGAGGGCTATCAATGAGCAGTTCTTC. V usage is TRBV11-2 and J usage is TRBJ2-1; the match to TRBD2 covers 10 bases. J lost 6 bases, V lost 5 bases, and 13 bases had no gene match. This CDR3 has 17 residues. Germline V gene sequence: CDR1 SGHAT, CDR2 FQNNGV.

The CDR3 sequence is CASSQDRGGETQYF. The CDR3 nucleotides are TGCGCCAGCAGCCAAGATAGGGGTGGAGAGACCCAGTACTTC. The rearrangement joins TRBV4-1 to TRBJ2-5; tentatively, D is TRBD1 (5 bases). Germline V gene data show CDR1 as MGHRA and CDR2 as YSYEKL. Between the trimmed V and J ends, which lost 0 bases and 4 bases, there was a span of 9 bases. The CDR3 runs 14 residues.

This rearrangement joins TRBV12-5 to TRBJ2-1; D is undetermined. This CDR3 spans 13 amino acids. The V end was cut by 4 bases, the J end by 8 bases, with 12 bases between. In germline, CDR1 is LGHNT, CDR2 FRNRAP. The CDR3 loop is CASGSSGGHEQFF. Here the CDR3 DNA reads TGTGCTAGTGGTTCCTCGGGTGGTCATGAGCAGTTCTTC.

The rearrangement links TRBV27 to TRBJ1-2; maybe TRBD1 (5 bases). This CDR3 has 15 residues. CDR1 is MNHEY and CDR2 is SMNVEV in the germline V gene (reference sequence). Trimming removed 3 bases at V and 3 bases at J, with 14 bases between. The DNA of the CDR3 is TGTGCCAGCAGTTTTAACCGGGACGCCTACTATGGCTACACCTTC. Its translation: CASSFNRDAYYGYTF.

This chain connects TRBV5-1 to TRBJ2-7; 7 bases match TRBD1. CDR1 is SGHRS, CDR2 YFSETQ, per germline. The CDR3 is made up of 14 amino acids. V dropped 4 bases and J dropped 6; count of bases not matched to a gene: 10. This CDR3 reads CASSRSDRVGEQYF. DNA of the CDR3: TGCGCCAGCAGCAGGAGCGACAGGGTAGGCGAGCAGTACTTC.

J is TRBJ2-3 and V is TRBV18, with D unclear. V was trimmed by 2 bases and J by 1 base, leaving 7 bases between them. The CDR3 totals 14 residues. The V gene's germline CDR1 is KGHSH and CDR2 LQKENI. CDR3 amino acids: CASSPSVRTDTQYF. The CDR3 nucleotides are TGTGCCAGCTCACCATCGGTCCGCACAGATACGCAGTATTTT.

In nucleotides, the CDR3 is TGTGCCAGCAGCTTGGCACAGAGCACCACTGAAGCTTTCTTT. Its translation is CASSLAQSTTEAFF. The V and J genes are TRBV5-4 and TRBJ1-1, with D unclear. The V gene lost 0 bases and the J gene lost 4 bases, with 10 bases spanning the gap. CDR1 is SGHNT, CDR2 YYREEE, per germline (reference sequence). The CDR3 is made up of 14 amino acids.

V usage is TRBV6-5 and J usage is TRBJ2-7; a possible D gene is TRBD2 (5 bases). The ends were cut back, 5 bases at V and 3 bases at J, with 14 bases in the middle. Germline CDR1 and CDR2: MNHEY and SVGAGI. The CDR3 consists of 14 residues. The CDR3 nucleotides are TGTGCCAGCAGTAAGCGGACTCAGATCTACGAGCAGTACTTC. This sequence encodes CASSKRTQIYEQYF.

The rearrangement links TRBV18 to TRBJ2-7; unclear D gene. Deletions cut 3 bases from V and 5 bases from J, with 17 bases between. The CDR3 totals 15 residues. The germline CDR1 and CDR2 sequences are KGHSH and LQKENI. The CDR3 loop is CASSPYRPPEDEQYF. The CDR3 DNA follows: TGTGCCAGCTCACCCTACCGCCCCCCTGAGGACGAGCAGTACTTC.

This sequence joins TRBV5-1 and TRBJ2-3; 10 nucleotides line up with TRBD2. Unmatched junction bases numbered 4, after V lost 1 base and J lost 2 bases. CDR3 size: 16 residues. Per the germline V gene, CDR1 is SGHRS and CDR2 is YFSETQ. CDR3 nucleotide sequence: TGCGCCAGCAGCTTGATAGCGGGGGGAAACACAGATACGCAGTATTTT. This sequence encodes CASSLIAGGNTDTQYF.

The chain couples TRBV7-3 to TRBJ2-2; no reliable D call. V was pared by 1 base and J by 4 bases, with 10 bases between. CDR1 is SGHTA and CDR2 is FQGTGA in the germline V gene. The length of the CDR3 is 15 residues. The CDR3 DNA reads TGTGCCAGCAGCTTAAGAGGTATCGGCACCGGGGAGCTGTTTTTT. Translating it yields CASSLRGIGTGELFF.

The CDR3 region is CASTWDRGTEAFF. The CDR3 DNA reads TGTGCCAGCACCTGGGACAGGGGAACTGAAGCTTTCTTT. The gene calls are TRBV6-1 and TRBJ1-1; 10 nucleotides agree with TRBD1. CDR3 size: 13 residues. With 7 bases clipped from V and 5 bases from J, the junction kept 4 bases outside the gene matches. Germline CDR1 and CDR2: MNHNS and SASEGT.

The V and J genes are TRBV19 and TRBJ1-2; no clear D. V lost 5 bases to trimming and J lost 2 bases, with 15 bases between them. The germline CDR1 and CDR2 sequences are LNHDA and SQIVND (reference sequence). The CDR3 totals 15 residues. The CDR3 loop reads CASSPRTVANYGYTF. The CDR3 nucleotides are TGTGCCAGTAGTCCCCGGACGGTCGCGAACTATGGCTACACCTTC.

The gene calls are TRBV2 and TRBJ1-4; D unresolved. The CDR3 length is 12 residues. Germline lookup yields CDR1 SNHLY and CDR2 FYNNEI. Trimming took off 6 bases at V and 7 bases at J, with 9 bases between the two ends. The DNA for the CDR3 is TGTGCCAGCAGCTGGGGATCTGAAAAACTGTTTTTT. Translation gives CASSWGSEKLFF.

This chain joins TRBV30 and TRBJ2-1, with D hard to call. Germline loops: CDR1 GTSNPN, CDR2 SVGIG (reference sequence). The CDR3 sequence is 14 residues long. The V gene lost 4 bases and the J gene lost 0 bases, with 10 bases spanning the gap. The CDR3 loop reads CAWTYPVSYNEQFF. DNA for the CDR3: TGTGCCTGGACGTACCCGGTCTCCTACAATGAGCAGTTCTTC. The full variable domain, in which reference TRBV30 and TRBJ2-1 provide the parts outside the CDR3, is SQTIHQWPATLVQPVGSPLSLECTVEGTSNPNLYWYRQAAGRGLQLLFYSVGIGQISSEVPQNLSASRPQDRQFILSSKKLLLSDSGFYLCAWTYPVSYNEQFFGPGTRLTVL.

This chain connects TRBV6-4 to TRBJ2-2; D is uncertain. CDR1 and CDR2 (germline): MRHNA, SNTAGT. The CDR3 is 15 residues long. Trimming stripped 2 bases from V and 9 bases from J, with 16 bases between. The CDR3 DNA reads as TGTGCCAGCAGTGACGAGACTCAGAGGCCTCGGGAGCTGTTTTTT. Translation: CASSDETQRPRELFF.

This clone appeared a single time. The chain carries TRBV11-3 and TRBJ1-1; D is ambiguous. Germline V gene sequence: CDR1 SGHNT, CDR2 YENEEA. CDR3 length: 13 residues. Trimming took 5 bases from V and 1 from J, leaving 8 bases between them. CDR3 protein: CASSPTSNTEAFF. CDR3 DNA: TGTGCCAGCAGCCCCACATCGAACACTGAAGCTTTCTTT.

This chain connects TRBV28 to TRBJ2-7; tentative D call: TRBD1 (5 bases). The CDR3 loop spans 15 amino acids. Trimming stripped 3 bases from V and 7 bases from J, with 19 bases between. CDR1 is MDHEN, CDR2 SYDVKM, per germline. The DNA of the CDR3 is TGTGCCAGCAGTTTCGCAGGTGGCAGGGCATCGGAGCAGTACTTC. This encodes CASSFAGGRASEQYF.

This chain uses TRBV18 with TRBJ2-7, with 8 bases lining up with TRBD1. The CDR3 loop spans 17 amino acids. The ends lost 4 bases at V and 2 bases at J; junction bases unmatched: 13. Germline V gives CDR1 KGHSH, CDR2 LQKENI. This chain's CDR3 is CASSQSTGTGYTYEQYF. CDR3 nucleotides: TGTGCCAGCTCACAGAGTACCGGGACAGGCTACACCTACGAGCAGTACTTC.

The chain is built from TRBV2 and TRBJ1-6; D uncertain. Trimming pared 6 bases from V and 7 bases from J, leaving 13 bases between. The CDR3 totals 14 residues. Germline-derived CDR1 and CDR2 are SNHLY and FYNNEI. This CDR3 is CASRPEGRNSPLHF. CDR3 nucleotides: TGTGCCAGCAGGCCAGAGGGTAGGAATTCACCCCTCCACTTT.

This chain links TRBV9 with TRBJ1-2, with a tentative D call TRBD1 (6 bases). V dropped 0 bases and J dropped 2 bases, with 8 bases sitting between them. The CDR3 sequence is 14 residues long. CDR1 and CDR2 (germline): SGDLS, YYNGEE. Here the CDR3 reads CASSVGGPNYGYTF. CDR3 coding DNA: TGTGCCAGCAGCGTAGGGGGGCCCAACTATGGCTACACCTTC.

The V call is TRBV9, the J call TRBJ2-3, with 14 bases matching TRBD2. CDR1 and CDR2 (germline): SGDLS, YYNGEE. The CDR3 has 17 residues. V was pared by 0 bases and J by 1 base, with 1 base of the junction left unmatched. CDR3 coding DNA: TGTGCCAGCAGCGTAGAGGGACTAGCGGGGGGCACAGATACGCAGTATTTT. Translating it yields CASSVEGLAGGTDTQYF.